The entry below gives a single T cell receptor beta chain sequence along with its context. A few counts support this clone. The antigen it binds to is not known. Base qualities are not recorded, but no much larger clone differs from it by a single base. The trial excluded patients who had a history of autoimmune disease or who were on systemic immunosuppression. Peripheral blood for TCR sequencing was drawn from every dose cohort at baseline, at cycle 4 day 1 and at cycle 7 day 1. Samples came from an open-label, multicenter, first-in-human phase I dose-escalation trial of ivuxolimab. Adults with locally advanced or metastatic melanoma, renal cell, hepatocellular, or head and neck squamous cell carcinoma were enrolled in the trial. Before TCR sequencing, CD4+ T cells and CD8+ T cells were sorted from peripheral blood as separate populations. This specimen belongs to a study of OX40 agonist ivuxolimab in advanced cancers. Looking at the study overall: The costimulatory receptor OX40 (CD134) was targeted by ivuxolimab, a fully human IgG2 agonistic monoclonal antibody. Intravenous ivuxolimab was administered to patients every 2 weeks at six dose levels: 0.01, 0.1, 0.3, 1.5, 3 and 10 mg/kg. Among the roughly 50 dose-escalation patients, about 20 had hepatocellular carcinoma, some 15 melanoma, 9 renal cell carcinoma and 9 head and neck cancer. The dose-escalation cohort was over 70% male with a mean age of roughly 60 years, ranging from roughly 20 to 80. Prior anti-PD-1, anti-PD-L1 or anti-CTLA-4 therapy was permitted, and about two fifths of dose-escalation patients had received checkpoint inhibitors. Three dose-escalation patients achieved partial responses, one with hepatocellular carcinoma and two with cutaneous melanoma. The point of sequencing TCRbeta in the periphery was to test whether ivuxolimab changed TCR sequence diversity and drove clonal T-cell expansion. The paper describes the monotherapy dose-escalation part (N of about 52 patients) of the phase I trial of ivuxolimab.

Cut back by 2 bases and 1 base, the V and J ends lie 10 bases apart. Measured from the cysteine to the phenylalanine, the CDR3 is 14 residues long. Solely the CDR3 DNA is kept, with 42 bases framed from the first base. CDR1 and CDR2 were assigned from the germline V gene as SGDLS and YYNGEE. For sequencing of the TCRbeta CDR3 region, genomic DNA was extracted from the sorted cells. The immunoSEQ Assay was used to sequence the TCRbeta CDR3 regions. What TCRdb holds here is the immuneACCESS table cut down to in-frame rearrangements. Part of the clones is not present; checked against another copy, under half of the missing clones reflect an unresolved V gene, and the others are unexplained. Counted in this sample were some 62,000 clones; roughly 81% of them appeared once. The biggest ten clones account for roughly 9.2% of the sample. Study-level results and caveats: Partial responders in the 0.1-3.0 mg/kg groups had among the lowest normalized peripheral clonal expansion, especially among CD8+ T cells. At doses of 0.1 to 3.0 mg/kg, clonal expansion of both CD4+ and CD8+ blood T cells was observed from baseline to week 6. Low levels of normalized T-cell clonal expansion were also seen in some patients who did not respond. After ivuxolimab, more expanded clones were found on average in CD8+ T cells than in CD4+ T cells. Which antigens the clonally expanded peripheral T cells were specific for was not determined.

This chain is built from TRBV9 and TRBJ2-7; TRBD2 might be the D gene, on 5 matching bases. The sample consisted of CD4+ or CD8+ T cells sorted from blood, taken in a trial of the OX40 agonist ivuxolimab. This TCR came from an adult with an advanced solid tumor such as melanoma, head and neck, liver or kidney cancer. The CDR3 protein is CASSVASFSYEQYF. The DNA reads as follows: TGTGCCAGCAGCGTCGCTAGCTTTTCCTACGAGCAGTACTTC.